The clone carrying this T cell receptor beta chain was recorded a few times. Its antigen is not known. These data are taken from a study of shared clonotypes between healthy human individuals. Recent acute infections and vaccinations were absent in the healthy HIV-negative adult donors. Study-wide points: Incompleteness in sorted-subset sequencing, despite large depth, was shown by rarefaction. Generation probabilities were higher for clonotypes shared across all four sorted-subset donors than for unshared ones.

Deep level was the assay's run setting. The data were produced by immunoSEQ multiplex PCR, yet TCRdb's version contains in-frame clones alone and is incomplete. The sample lists some 1 million clones; roughly 70% were seen once. Sequenced input: memory CD4+ T cells sorted from blood. Indicated subset: CD45RA-negative fraction. The sequence was obtained from a man between 18 and 29 years old in good health.

The chain's CDR3 is CASSLGSGTRTDTGELFF. The CDR3 DNA reads TGTGCCAGCAGCTTAGGATCCGGGACACGGACGGACACCGGGGAGCTGTTTTTT. The chain links TRBV7-9 to TRBJ2-2; D might be TRBD1 (6 bases). The CDR3 totals 18 residues. Germline V CDR1 and CDR2: SEHNR, FQNEAQ (reference sequence). With 1 base removed from V and 3 bases from J, the gap between germline ends came to 18 bases. The variable domain in full, completed from reference TRBV7-9 and TRBJ2-2, reads DTGVSQNPRHKITKRGQNVTFRCDPISEHNRLYWYRQTLGQGPEFLTYFQNEAQLEKSRLLSDRFSAERPKGSFSTLEIQRTEQGDSAMYLCASSLGSGTRTDTGELFFGEGSRLTVL.